This TCR beta chain was recovered during a study of cytomegalovirus exposure and HLA in healthy donors. Study summary: The study's early data release held about 80 million unique TCRs from HLA-typed donors.

This clone was seen only a few times. Its antigen is unidentified. Primers for the PCR totalled 60 Vbeta and 13 Jbeta. Generated by immunoSEQ multiplex PCR, the TCRdb table keeps only in-frame clones and is missing some. The repertoire holds about 120,000 clones, with around 77% as singletons. The study's findings and limits: HLA alleles showed associations with 16,951 TCR beta sequences in a later analysis, at a 0.05 false discovery rate. A later analysis linked a missense DCLRE1C variant to TCR beta V- and J-gene trimming.

Germline CDR1 is SGDLS and CDR2 is YYNGEE. The CDR3 extends over 15 amino acids. V lost 4 bases, J lost 4 bases, and 5 bases stayed unmatched. The receptor was isolated from a woman younger than 45 in good health and CMV-seropositive. The V call is TRBV9, the J call TRBJ2-5; TRBD2 aligns across 12 bases. The specimen sequenced was PBMCs. DNA of the CDR3: TGTGCCAGCAGCTCTTCTAGCGGGGGGGGAGAGACCCAGTACTTC. It is translated as CASSSSSGGGETQYF.